The T cell receptor beta chain described here comes from a study of CD8 T cells in Susac syndrome. Turning to the study itself: Blood was drawn from Susac syndrome patients while they were therapy-naive, on corticosteroids, or on intravenous immunoglobulin alone.

An amount of RNA that ranged from roughly 0.5 to 1 ug was reverse transcribed with random hexamers. TCRdb called the immunoSEQ multiplex PCR reads again in MiXCR, with one record for every CDR3 protein. The sample comprises 95,000 to 150,000 distinct CDR3 sequences, about 95% of which are singletons, and about 0.28% rests with the top ten. The V segment lost 4 bases and the J segment 0 bases; nucleotides outside the gene matches: 13. The CDR3 consists of 19 residues. The germline V gene has CDR1 SGHDT and CDR2 YYEEEE. High-throughput TCR beta sequencing covered peripheral CD8+ and CD4+ T cells. The chain links TRBV5-6 to TRBJ2-6; TRBD2 agrees at 7 bases. The TCR sequence derives from a human donor with Susac syndrome. Sample: CD8+ T cells from PBMCs. The CDR3 DNA follows: TGTGCCAGCAGCCTTGGCTCAGCGGGGTGGAGCTCTGGGGCCAACGTCCTGACTTTC. Translation gives CASSLGSAGWSSGANVLTF. Full variable domain (missing parts from reference TRBV5-6 and TRBJ2-6): DAGVTQSPTHLIKTRGQQVTLRCSPKSGHDTVSWYQQALGQGPQFIFQYYEEEERQRGNFPDRFSGHQFPNYSSELNVNALLLGDSALYLCASSLGSAGWSSGANVLTFGAGSRLTVL.